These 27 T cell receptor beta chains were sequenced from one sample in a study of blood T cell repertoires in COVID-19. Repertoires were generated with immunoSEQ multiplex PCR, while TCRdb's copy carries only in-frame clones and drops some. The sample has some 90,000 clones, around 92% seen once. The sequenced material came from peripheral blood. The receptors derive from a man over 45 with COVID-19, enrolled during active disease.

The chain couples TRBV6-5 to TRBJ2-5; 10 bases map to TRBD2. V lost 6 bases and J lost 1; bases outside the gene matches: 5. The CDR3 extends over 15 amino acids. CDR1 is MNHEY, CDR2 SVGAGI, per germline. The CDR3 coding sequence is TGTGCCAGCAGAGCAGCGGGGGGGACCCAAGAGACCCAGTACTTC. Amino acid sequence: CASRAAGGTQETQYF.

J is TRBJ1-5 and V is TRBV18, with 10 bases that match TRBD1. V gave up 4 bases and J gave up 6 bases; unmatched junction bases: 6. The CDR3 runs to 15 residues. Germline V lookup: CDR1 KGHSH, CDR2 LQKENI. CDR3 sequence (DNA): TGTGCCAGCTCACTGGGACAGGGGAGGGGTCAGCCCCAGCATTTT. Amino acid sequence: CASSLGQGRGQPQHF.

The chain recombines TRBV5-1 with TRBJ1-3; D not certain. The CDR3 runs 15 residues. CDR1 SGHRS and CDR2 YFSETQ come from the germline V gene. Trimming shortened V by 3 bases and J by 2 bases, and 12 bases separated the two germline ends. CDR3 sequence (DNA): TGCGCCAGCAGCTCCCACCCGTACACTGGAAACACCATATATTTT. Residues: CASSSHPYTGNTIYF. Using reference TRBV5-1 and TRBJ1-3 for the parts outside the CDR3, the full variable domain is KAGVTQTPRYLIKTRGQQVTLSCSPISGHRSVSWYQQTPGQGLQFLFEYFSETQRNKGNFPGRFSGRQFSNSRSEMNVSTLELGDSALYLCASSSHPYTGNTIYFGEGSWLTVV.

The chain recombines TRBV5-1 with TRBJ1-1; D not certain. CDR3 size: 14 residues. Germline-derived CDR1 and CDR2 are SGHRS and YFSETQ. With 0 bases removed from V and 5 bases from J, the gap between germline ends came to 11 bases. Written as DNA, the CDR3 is TGCGCCAGCAGCTTGGGACTAGAAGGGACTGAAGCTTTCTTT. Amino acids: CASSLGLEGTEAFF.

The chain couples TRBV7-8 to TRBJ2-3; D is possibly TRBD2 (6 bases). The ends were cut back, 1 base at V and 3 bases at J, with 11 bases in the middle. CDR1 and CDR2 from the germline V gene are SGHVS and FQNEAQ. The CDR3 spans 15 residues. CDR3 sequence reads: CASSLGLVGTDTQYF. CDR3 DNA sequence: TGTGCCAGCAGCTTAGGACTAGTGGGAACAGATACGCAGTATTTT.

CDR3 in amino acids: CASSSSERRNTEAFF. As DNA, the CDR3 is TGTGCCAGCTCATCGAGCGAACGGAGGAACACTGAAGCTTTCTTT. The genes are TRBV18 and TRBJ1-1, with no clear D. CDR3 length: 15 residues. Germline CDR1 reads KGHSH; CDR2 reads LQKENI. V lost 5 bases and J lost 1, with 14 bases in between.

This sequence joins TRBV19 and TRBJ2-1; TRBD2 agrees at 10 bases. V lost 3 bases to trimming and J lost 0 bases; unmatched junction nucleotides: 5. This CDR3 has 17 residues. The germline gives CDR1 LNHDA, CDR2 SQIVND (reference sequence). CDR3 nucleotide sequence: TGTGCCAGTAGTATGTTAGCGGGGGGTAGCTCCTACAATGAGCAGTTCTTC. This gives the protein CASSMLAGGSSYNEQFF. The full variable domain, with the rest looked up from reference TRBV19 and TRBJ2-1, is DGGITQSPKYLFRKEGQNVTLSCEQNLNHDAMYWYRQDPGQGLRLIYYSQIVNDFQKGDIAEGYSVSREKKESFPLTVTSAQKNPTAFYLCASSMLAGGSSYNEQFFGPGTRLTVL.

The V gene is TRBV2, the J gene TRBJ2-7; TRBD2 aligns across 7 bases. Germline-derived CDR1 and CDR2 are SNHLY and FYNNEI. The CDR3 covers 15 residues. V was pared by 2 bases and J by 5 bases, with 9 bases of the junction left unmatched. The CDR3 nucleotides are TGTGCCAGCAGTGAAAACCGGGGGGTACTCCACGAGCAGTACTTC. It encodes CASSENRGVLHEQYF.

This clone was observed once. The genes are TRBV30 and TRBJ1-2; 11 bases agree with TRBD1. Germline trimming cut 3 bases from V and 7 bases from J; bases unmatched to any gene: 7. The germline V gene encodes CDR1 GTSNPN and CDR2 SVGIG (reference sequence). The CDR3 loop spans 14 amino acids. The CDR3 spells CAWSLGQGVGGYTF. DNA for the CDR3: TGTGCCTGGAGCTTGGGACAGGGGGTTGGTGGCTACACCTTC.

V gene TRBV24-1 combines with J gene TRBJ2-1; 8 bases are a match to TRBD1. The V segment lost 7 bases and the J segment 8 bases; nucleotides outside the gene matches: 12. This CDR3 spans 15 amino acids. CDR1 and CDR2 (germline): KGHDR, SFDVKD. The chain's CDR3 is CATRSRTGKLDEQFF. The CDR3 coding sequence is TGTGCCACCAGAAGCAGGACAGGGAAACTTGATGAGCAGTTCTTC.

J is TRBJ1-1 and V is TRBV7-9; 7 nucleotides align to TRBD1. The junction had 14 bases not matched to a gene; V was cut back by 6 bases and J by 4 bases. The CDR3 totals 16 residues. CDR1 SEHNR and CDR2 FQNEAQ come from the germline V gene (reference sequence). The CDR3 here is CASSYWDSRPGTEAFF. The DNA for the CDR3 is TGTGCCAGCAGTTATTGGGACAGCCGGCCGGGCACTGAAGCTTTCTTT.

The CDR3 DNA reads TGTGCCACCAGCTATACAACTGAAAAACTGTTTTTT. Protein sequence: CATSYTTEKLFF. The V and J genes are TRBV15 and TRBJ1-4; D remains ambiguous. The V gene's germline CDR1 is LNHNV and CDR2 YYDKDF (reference sequence). This CDR3 is built from 12 residues. The V end was cut by 5 bases, the J end by 7 bases, with 8 bases between.

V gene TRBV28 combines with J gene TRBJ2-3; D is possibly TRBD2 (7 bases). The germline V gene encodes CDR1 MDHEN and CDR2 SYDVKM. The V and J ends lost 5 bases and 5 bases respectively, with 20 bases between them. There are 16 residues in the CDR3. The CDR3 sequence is CASSILTGGLIDTQYF. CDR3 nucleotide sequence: TGTGCCAGCAGTATCCTAACGGGGGGCCTTATAGATACGCAGTATTTT.

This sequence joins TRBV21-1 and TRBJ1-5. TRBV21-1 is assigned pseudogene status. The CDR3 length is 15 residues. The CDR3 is CASIRRRGLNQPQHF. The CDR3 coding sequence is TGTGCCAGCATTCGGAGAAGAGGGCTAAATCAGCCCCAGCATTTT.

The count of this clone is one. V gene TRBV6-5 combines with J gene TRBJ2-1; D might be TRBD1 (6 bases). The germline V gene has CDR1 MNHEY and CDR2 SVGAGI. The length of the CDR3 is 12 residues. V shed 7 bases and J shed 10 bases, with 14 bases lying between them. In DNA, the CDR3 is TGTGCCAGCACGCGGGTACAGGGCGAGCAGTTCTTC. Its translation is CASTRVQGEQFF.

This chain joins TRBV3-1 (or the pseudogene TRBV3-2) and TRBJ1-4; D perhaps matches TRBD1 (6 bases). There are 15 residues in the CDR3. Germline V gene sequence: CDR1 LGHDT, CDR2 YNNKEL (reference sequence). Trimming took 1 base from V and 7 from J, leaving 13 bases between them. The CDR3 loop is CASSQVRGGGEKLFF. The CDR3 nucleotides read TGTGCCAGCAGCCAAGTCAGGGGAGGGGGTGAAAAACTGTTTTTT.

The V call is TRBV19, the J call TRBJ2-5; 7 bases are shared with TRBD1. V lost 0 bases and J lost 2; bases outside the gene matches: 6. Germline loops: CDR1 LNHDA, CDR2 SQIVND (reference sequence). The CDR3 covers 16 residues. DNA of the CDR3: TGTGCCAGTAGTATAGAGGGGACAGATATTCAAGAGACCCAGTACTTC. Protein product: CASSIEGTDIQETQYF. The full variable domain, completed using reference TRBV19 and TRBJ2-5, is DGGITQSPKYLFRKEGQNVTLSCEQNLNHDAMYWYRQDPGQGLRLIYYSQIVNDFQKGDIAEGYSVSREKKESFPLTVTSAQKNPTAFYLCASSIEGTDIQETQYFGPGTRLLVL.

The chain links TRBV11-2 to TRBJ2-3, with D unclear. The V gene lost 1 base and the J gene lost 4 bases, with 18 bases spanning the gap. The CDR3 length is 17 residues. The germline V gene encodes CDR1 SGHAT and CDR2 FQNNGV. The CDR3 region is CASSLVLRRRPPDTQYF. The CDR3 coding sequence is TGTGCCAGCAGCTTAGTCCTCCGACGGAGACCGCCAGATACGCAGTATTTT.

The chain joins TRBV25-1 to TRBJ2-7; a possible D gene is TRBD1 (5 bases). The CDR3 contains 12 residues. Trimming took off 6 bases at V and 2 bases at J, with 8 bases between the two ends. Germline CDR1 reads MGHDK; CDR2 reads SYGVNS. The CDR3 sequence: CASRGRAYEQYF. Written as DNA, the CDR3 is TGTGCCAGCAGGGGGCGCGCCTACGAGCAGTACTTC.

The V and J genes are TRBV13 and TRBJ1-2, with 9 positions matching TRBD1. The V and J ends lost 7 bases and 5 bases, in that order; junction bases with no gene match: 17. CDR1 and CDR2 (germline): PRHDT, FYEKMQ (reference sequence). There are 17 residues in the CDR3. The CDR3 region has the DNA TGTGCCAGCACCAAAGGCACAGGGGGCATTTCGGTATATGGCTACACCTTC. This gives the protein CASTKGTGGISVYGYTF.

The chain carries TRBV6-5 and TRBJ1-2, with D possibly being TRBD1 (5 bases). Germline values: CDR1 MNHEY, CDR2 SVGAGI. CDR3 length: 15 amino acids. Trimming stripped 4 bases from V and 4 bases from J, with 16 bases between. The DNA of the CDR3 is TGTGCCAGCAGTTTCCTCATTTCAGGGTTCTATGGCTACACCTTC. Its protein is CASSFLISGFYGYTF.

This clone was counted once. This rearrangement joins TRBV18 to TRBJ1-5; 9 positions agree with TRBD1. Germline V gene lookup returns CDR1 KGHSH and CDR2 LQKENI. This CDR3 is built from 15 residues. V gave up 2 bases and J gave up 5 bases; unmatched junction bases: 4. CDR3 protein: CASSPMTGGDQPQHF. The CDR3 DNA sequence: TGTGCCAGCTCACCAATGACAGGGGGAGATCAGCCCCAGCATTTT.

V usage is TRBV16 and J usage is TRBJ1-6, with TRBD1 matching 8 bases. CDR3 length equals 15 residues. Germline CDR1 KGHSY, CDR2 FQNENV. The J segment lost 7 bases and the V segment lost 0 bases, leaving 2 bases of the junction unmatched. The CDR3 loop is CASSQSGTGNSPLHF. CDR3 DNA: TGTGCCAGCAGCCAATCAGGGACAGGCAATTCACCCCTCCACTTT.

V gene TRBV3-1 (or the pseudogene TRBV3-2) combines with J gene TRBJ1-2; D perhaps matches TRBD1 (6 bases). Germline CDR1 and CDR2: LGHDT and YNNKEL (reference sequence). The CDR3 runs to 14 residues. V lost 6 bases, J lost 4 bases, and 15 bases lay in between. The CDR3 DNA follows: TGTGCCAGCAGACGAGGGGGGGGCGCCTATGGCTACACCTTC. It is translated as CASRRGGGAYGYTF.

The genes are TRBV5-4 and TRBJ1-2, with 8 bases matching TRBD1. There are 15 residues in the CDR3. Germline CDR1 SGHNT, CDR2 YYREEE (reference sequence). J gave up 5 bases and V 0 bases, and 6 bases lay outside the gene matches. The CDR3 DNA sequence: TGTGCCAGCAGCTTGGGAGGACAGGGATGGTATGGCTACACCTTC. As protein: CASSLGGQGWYGYTF.

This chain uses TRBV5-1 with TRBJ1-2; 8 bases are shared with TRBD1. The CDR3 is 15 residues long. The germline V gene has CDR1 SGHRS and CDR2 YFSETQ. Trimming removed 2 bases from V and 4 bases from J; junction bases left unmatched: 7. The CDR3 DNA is TGCGCCAGCAGCTTAGTTGAGACAGGGGCCTATGGCTACACCTTC. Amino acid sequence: CASSLVETGAYGYTF.

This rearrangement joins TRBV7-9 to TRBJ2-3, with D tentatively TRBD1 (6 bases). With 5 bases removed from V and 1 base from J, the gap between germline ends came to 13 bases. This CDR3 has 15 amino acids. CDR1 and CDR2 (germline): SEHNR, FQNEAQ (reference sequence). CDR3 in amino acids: CASSEGPGGTDTQYF. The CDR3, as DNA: TGTGCCAGCAGCGAGGGGCCAGGGGGCACAGATACGCAGTATTTT.